This is a list of T cell receptor beta chains from one sample in a study of blood T cells in healthy people across ages. TCRdb itself ran the 5' RACE reads through MiXCR, one entry per CDR3 protein. The sample shows fewer than 900,000 distinct CDR3 sequences, roughly 35% of them seen only once. The source material was blood. The receptor set was obtained from a man aged 18 to 30 in good health. The CDR3 runs from the conserved cysteine through the conserved F or W. Fields, in order: clone size, CDR3 length, D gene, V gene, J gene, CDR3 DNA, CDR3 protein. A D gene is named only where the DNA matches it firmly. Where a row states a size, it is once, few, many or the class of an expanded clone; other rows omit it.

>NA|17|NA|TRBV4-3|TRBJ2-7
TGCGCCAGCAGCCAAGATCTTTCCAGGGGTGGTGGTTACGAGCAGTACTTC
CASSQDLSRGGGYEQYF
>NA|13|NA|TRBV12-3/TRBV12-4|TRBJ1-1
TGTGCCAACAGGGCGGTGATTAACACTGAAGCTTTCTTT
CANRAVINTEAFF
>NA|14|NA|TRBV9|TRBJ1-2
TGTGCCAGCAGCGTAGCAATATCGTCCCATGGCTACACCTTC
CASSVAISSHGYTF
>NA|17|TRBD2|TRBV7-9|TRBJ2-3
TGTGCCAGCAGCTGGGGTTGGCGGGAGCGTGTGCCAGATACGCAGTATTTT
CASSWGWRERVPDTQYF
>many|12|NA|TRBV21-1|TRBJ2-3
TGTGCCAGTACCCAAGTGTCAGATACGCAGTATTTT
CASTQVSDTQYF
>NA|13|TRBD2|TRBV27|TRBJ2-7
TGTGCCAGCCACCGCGGGGGGTTGTCCGAGCAGTACTTC
CASHRGGLSEQYF
>few|14|NA|TRBV7-2|TRBJ1-1
TGTGCCAGCATCCCATCCCTCTTGGGGACTGAAGCTTTCTTT
CASIPSLLGTEAFF
>many|15|NA|TRBV4-3|TRBJ2-3
TGCGCCAGCAGCCCAGGGGTGGAACCCACAGATACGCAGTATTTT
CASSPGVEPTDTQYF
>NA|14|NA|TRBV3-1|TRBJ1-2
TGTGCCAGCAGCCAAGAGGAGTCTGGCTATGGCTACACCTTC
CASSQEESGYGYTF
>NA|17|TRBD2|TRBV28|TRBJ2-3
TGTGCCAGAAACCGGGGGGGTGAAGTCAAAGCCACAGATACGCAGTATTTT
CARNRGGEVKATDTQYF
>NA|15|TRBD1|TRBV20-1|TRBJ2-1
TGCAGTTGCAGAACCGGGACAGGGGAGGACAATGAGCAGTTCTTC
CSCRTGTGEDNEQFF
>NA|14|TRBD1|TRBV6-5|TRBJ1-2
TGTGCCAGCAGCGCGACAGGGTATGGCTATGGCTACACCTTC
CASSATGYGYGYTF
>NA|14|NA|TRBV6-2/TRBV6-3|TRBJ2-3
TGTGCCAGCAGTGACCCTGGACTACTAGATACGCAGTATTTT
CASSDPGLLDTQYF
>NA|14|NA|TRBV5-1|TRBJ2-1
TGCGCCAGCAGCTTGGGGGCCCTCTCTAATGAGCAGTTCTTC
CASSLGALSNEQFF
>NA|14|NA|TRBV7-8|TRBJ2-7
TGTGCCAGCAGCACAAACTACTACAGCTACGAGCAGTACTTC
CASSTNYYSYEQYF
>NA|11|NA|TRBV12-3/TRBV12-4|TRBJ1-2
TGTGCCACATCCGATAACTATGGCTACACCTTC
CATSDNYGYTF
>NA|17|NA|TRBV6-5|TRBJ2-4
TGTGCCAGCAGTCGACTCGGGGGCGGACTAGCCAAAAACATTCAGTACTTC
CASSRLGGGLAKNIQYF
>NA|16|NA|TRBV7-2|TRBJ1-3
TGTGCCAGCAGCCCCGACCCGGACTACTCTGGAAACACCATATATTTT
CASSPDPDYSGNTIYF
>few|14|NA|TRBV7-9|TRBJ2-7
TGTGCCAGCAGCGAAGGACAGCGTCCTCTACGTCGGTACTTC
CASSEGQRPLRRYF
>NA|12|NA|TRBV6-2/TRBV6-3|TRBJ2-5
TGTGCCAACAGTCACAGCACACAGACCCAGTACTTC
CANSHSTQTQYF
>few|16|NA|TRBV14|TRBJ1-2
TGTGCCAGCAGCCAAGATTTCGAGGGGATCGGCTATGGCTACACCTTC
CASSQDFEGIGYGYTF
>NA|15|TRBD1|TRBV30|TRBJ2-3
TGTGCCTGGAGTGCGACAGGGGATCGGGCAGATACGCAGTATTTT
CAWSATGDRADTQYF
>NA|14|NA|TRBV5-1|TRBJ2-1
TGCGCCAGCAGCCCGGATGTGTCCTACAATGAGCAGTTCTTC
CASSPDVSYNEQFF
>few|12|NA|TRBV12-3/TRBV12-4|TRBJ1-3
TGTGCCAGCTGGAACATTGGGAACACCATATATTTT
CASWNIGNTIYF
>NA|18|NA|TRBV7-9|TRBJ2-2
TGTGCCAGCAGCTTAGCCGTCTTGTTGGGCAGCTACACCGGGGAGCTGTTTTTT
CASSLAVLLGSYTGELFF
>few|17|TRBD2|TRBV29-1|TRBJ2-7
TGCAGCGTTCCCGGGGGACTAGCGGGGGGTTCCTACAATGAGCAGTACTTC
CSVPGGLAGGSYNEQYF
>NA|13|NA|TRBV7-2|TRBJ2-1
TGTACCAGCAGCTTAGCTTCGGTCAATGAGCAGTTCTTC
CTSSLASVNEQFF
>few|18|TRBD1|TRBV12-3/TRBV12-4|TRBJ1-6
TGTGCCAGCAGTCCGCGAGGCCGGGACAGGGGATCGGATTCACCCCTCCACTTT
CASSPRGRDRGSDSPLHF
>few|17|NA|TRBV20-1|TRBJ1-2
TGCAGTGCTAGAGAATCGGGTCCAGGGGTTGCCGACTATGGCTACACCTTC
CSARESGPGVADYGYTF
>NA|15|TRBD2|TRBV12-3/TRBV12-4|TRBJ2-3
TGTGCCAGCAGTCCTAGCGGGGATCACACAGATACGCAGTATTTT
CASSPSGDHTDTQYF
>NA|14|NA|TRBV6-6|TRBJ1-2
TGTGCCAGCACCCAAAGAGGGGTGGACTATGGCTACACCTTC
CASTQRGVDYGYTF
>once|14|NA|TRBV4-1|TRBJ1-1
TGCGCCAGCAGCCCCAGGGAACTGAACACTGAAGCTTTCTTT
CASSPRELNTEAFF
>NA|12|NA|TRBV25-1|TRBJ2-1
TGTGCCAGCAGCCGACAGAACAATGAGCAGTTCTTC
CASSRQNNEQFF
>NA|15|NA|TRBV29-1|TRBJ1-4
TGCAGCGTGAGGACGGTTGAGTCGACTAATGAAAAACTGTTTTTT
CSVRTVESTNEKLFF
>few|19|NA|TRBV5-1|TRBJ1-4
TGCGCCAGCAGCTTGCAAGGGGACACGGAGTTTACAACTAATGAAAAACTGTTTTTT
CASSLQGDTEFTTNEKLFF
>NA|14|NA|TRBV21-1|TRBJ1-5
TGTGCCAGCAGCCTTCGGTGGGCGAGGCAGCCCCAGCATTTT
CASSLRWARQPQHF
>many|14|NA|TRBV7-2|TRBJ2-3
TGTGCCAGCAGCTTATTTCCAACGGGGGATACGCAGTATTTT
CASSLFPTGDTQYF
>NA|14|NA|TRBV27|TRBJ2-5
TGTGCCAGCAGGGGTCCGACAGGTGGAGAGACCCAGTACTTC
CASRGPTGGETQYF
>NA|14|NA|TRBV7-9|TRBJ1-3
TGTGCCAGCAGCTCAGGGACGTTTGGAAACACCATATATTTT
CASSSGTFGNTIYF
>NA|15|NA|TRBV4-3|TRBJ1-5
TGCGCCAGCAGCCAAGATATATCTTCGGGGCAGCCCCAGCATTTT
CASSQDISSGQPQHF
>many|14|TRBD1|TRBV20-1|TRBJ1-2
TGCAGTGCTAGAGGTCCGACAGGGGGCGATGGCTACACCTTC
CSARGPTGGDGYTF
>few|17|NA|TRBV4-2|TRBJ1-2
TGTGCCAGCAGCCAAGAACTGGGCGCGAATTCTAACTATGGCTACACCTTC
CASSQELGANSNYGYTF
>NA|16|TRBD2|TRBV20-1|TRBJ2-7
TGCAGTGCTAGAGCCCGACTAGCGGCCGACTACAATGAGCAGTACTTC
CSARARLAADYNEQYF
>NA|15|TRBD1|TRBV5-1|TRBJ1-4
TGCGCCAGCAGTTGGGGGACAGGGCCTAATGAAAAACTGTTTTTT
CASSWGTGPNEKLFF
>few|17|NA|TRBV4-3|TRBJ1-2
TGCGCCAGCAGCCAAGATATTGTATCGACAGATAACTATGGCTACACCTTC
CASSQDIVSTDNYGYTF
>NA|16|TRBD1|TRBV20-1|TRBJ1-1
TGCAGTGCTCCTGGTCGGGACAGGGGCGTGAACACTGAAGCTTTCTTT
CSAPGRDRGVNTEAFF
>many|14|TRBD1|TRBV10-3|TRBJ2-7
TGTGCCATCAAAGGACAGGGAGACTCCGGCGAGCAGTACTTC
CAIKGQGDSGEQYF
>NA|15|NA|TRBV20-1|TRBJ2-3
TGCAGTGCTCCTACCCAGGGCTCGGCTACAGATACGCAGTATTTT
CSAPTQGSATDTQYF
>NA|15|NA|TRBV29-1|TRBJ1-1
TGCAGCGTGAACAATAAAGGGGTGACGAACACTGAAGCTTTCTTT
CSVNNKGVTNTEAFF